This T cell receptor (beta chain) was observed in a study of T-cell memory formation after mild COVID-19. The study, taken as a whole, reports: Second-wave clones peaking on day 37 lacked confirmed SARS-CoV-2 specificity.

This clonotype occurred a few times. The antigen is undetermined. Employing constant-segment primers, 5'RACE generated TCR alpha and TCR beta cDNA libraries bearing sample barcodes and UMIs. TCRdb reprocessed the 5' RACE reads with MiXCR, giving one entry per CDR3 protein. The sample records a few hundred thousand distinct CDR3 sequences, approximately 16% being singletons. The receptor was isolated from a young man who had mild COVID-19 (a few samples of this study predate the infection). Cell type and time point are not known. Material for sequencing was PBMCs or a T cell subset sorted from them (not recorded which).

CDR3 DNA: TGTGCCAGCAGTTTACCCAGCTCCGATGAGCAGTTCTTC. It is translated as CASSLPSSDEQFF. This rearrangement joins TRBV27 to TRBJ2-1, with D unclear. The CDR3 totals 13 residues. Germline assignment: CDR1 MNHEY and CDR2 SMNVEV (reference sequence). V was shortened by 2 bases and J by 8 bases, with 10 bases between the two germline ends.